Sequencing of this T cell receptor (beta chain) was carried out in a study of T cell clonality in common variable immunodeficiency. Repertoires were generated with immunoSEQ multiplex PCR, while TCRdb's copy carries only in-frame clones and drops some. Sampling found 42,000 or so clones, none seen once. This clone has ten or more counts. Sequences were obtained from peripheral blood mononuclear cells. This receptor was identified in a person aged 18 to 75 in good health.

CDR3 DNA, as far as it was read: TGTGCCAGCAGCTCTTACATACAGGGAAACGAG. Protein sequence: CASSSYIQGNE. The entire CDR3 reads CASSSYIQGNEQYF. The chain couples TRBV7-2 to TRBJ2-7; tentative D call: TRBD1 (6 bases). The sequenced fragment ends 3 residues before the CDR3 boundary, so the rest is inferred from the germline J gene. Germline assignment: CDR1 SGHTA and CDR2 FQGNSA. This CDR3 is 14 amino acids long. V was cut by 4 bases and J by 5 bases, with 15 bases left in between. The full variable domain, rest sourced from reference TRBV7-2 and TRBJ2-7, is GAGVSQSPSNKVTEKGKDVELRCDPISGHTALYWYRQSLGQGLEFLIYFQGNSAPDKSGLPSDRFSAERTGGSVSTLTIQRTQQEDSAVYLCASSSYIQGNEQYFGPGTRLTVT.